Sequencing of this T cell receptor (beta chain) was carried out in a study of cytomegalovirus exposure and HLA in healthy donors. The CDR3 has 14 amino acids. The ends lost 11 bases at V and 6 bases at J; junction bases unmatched: 8. The germline V gene has CDR1 SNHLY and CDR2 FYNNEI. This PCR relied on a set of 60 Vbeta primers and 13 Jbeta primers. The assay was immunoSEQ multiplex PCR, and TCRdb's table has in-frame clones only and misses some. The table records some 150,000 clones, 82% of them present only once. The table lists this clone with a few counts. Its target is unknown. Points from the study as a whole: When analyzed later, a missense DCLRE1C variant was found to be linked to TCR beta V- and J-gene trimming. 164 TCR beta chains were listed as cytomegalovirus-associated.

Sequencing was carried out using PBMCs. The source of this sequence is a woman between 50 and 59 years old in good health and CMV-seropositive. The chain couples TRBV2 to TRBJ2-1, with TRBD2 matching over 12 bases. CDR3 protein: CAGSSGGALNEQFF. As DNA, the CDR3 is TGTGCCGGGTCTAGCGGGGGGGCCCTCAATGAGCAGTTCTTC.